The following is a TCR beta chain sequence with its context. What it recognizes is unknown. The germline gives CDR1 SGHRS, CDR2 YFSETQ. V dropped 3 bases and J dropped 6; count of bases not matched to a gene: 6. CDR3 length equals 17 residues. The entry originates in a study of cytomegalovirus exposure and HLA in healthy donors. Study-wide findings and caveats: The authors assumed roughly uniform sequencing depth across donors for presence/absence analyses. V- and J-gene trimming in TCR beta was tied to a missense DCLRE1C variant by an analysis performed later.

Primers for the PCR totalled 60 Vbeta and 13 Jbeta. Here immunoSEQ multiplex PCR was the method, and the copy in TCRdb shows in-frame clones only, minus some. The sample totals 100,000 to 150,000 clones; its top ten clones hold roughly 1.5%. The sequencing input was PBMCs. The rearrangement joins TRBV5-1 to TRBJ2-1, with 16 bases identical to TRBD2. The sequence came from a woman between 35 and 50 years old in good health and CMV-seronegative. The CDR3, as DNA: TGCGCCAGCAGCTCTCCCGGGACTAGCGGGGGGGCCAATGAGCAGTTCTTC. The encoded protein is CASSSPGTSGGANEQFF.